This TCR beta chain was recovered during a study of blood T cells in healthy people across ages. Study-level background: The capture of about one barcoded beta molecule per two T cells was achieved by template switching.

With regard to this clonotype: Its cognate antigen is unknown.

Study-level points and caveats: Estimated diversity, derived from one million T cells, was regarded as an underestimate.

Primers used in a second PCR of about 7 to 12 cycles were a sample-barcoded 5' primer and a J-beta primer mix. Each cDNA molecule was tagged by a template-switch adaptor with 12 random nucleotides. One entry per CDR3 protein, called by TCRdb with MiXCR from the 5' RACE reads. The sample holds roughly 1,500,000 distinct CDR3 sequences; roughly 32% are singletons and the top ten take about 11%. The clonotype was recovered from a woman in her thirties in good health. Material: blood.

The CDR3 loop is CAIRDTSGKYNEQFF. In DNA, the CDR3 is TGTGCCATCAGAGACACTAGCGGGAAATACAATGAGCAGTTCTTC. V is TRBV10-3 and J is TRBJ2-1; TRBD2 matches at 10 bases. This CDR3 is 15 amino acids long. The V gene's germline CDR1 is ENHRY and CDR2 SYGVKD. J lost 4 bases, V lost 6 bases, and 6 bases had no gene match.